Following are 26 T cell receptor beta chains from one sample sequenced in a study of T cell repertoires in cytomegalovirus infection. Via MiXCR, TCRdb re-called the reads, giving one row per CDR3 protein. The table records hundreds of thousands of distinct CDR3 sequences, about 9.1% of them present only once. The sequenced material came from PBMCs. These receptors came from a human donor in good health (CMV status not recorded). Some clones in this sample may be carry-over from other donors' samples.

This clonotype was observed at least ten times. V is TRBV10-3 and J is TRBJ1-3; D gene unclear. Germline CDR1 and CDR2: ENHRY and SYGVKD. The CDR3 covers 13 residues. Deletions cut 11 bases from V and 2 bases from J, with 13 bases between. CDR3 sequence: CAVIIPPGNTIYF. The CDR3, as DNA: TGTGCCGTCATCATACCCCCTGGAAACACCATATATTTT.

This clonotype appeared many times. This chain links TRBV12-3 or TRBV12-4 with TRBJ2-1, with D unclear. This CDR3 spans 14 amino acids. V was cut by 3 bases and J by 6 bases, with 12 bases left in between. In nucleotides, the CDR3 is TGTGCCAGCAGTTTGGTGGAACGTGGCAATGAGCAGTTCTTC. It encodes CASSLVERGNEQFF.

This sequence joins TRBV23-1 and TRBJ2-5; a weak D match, TRBD1 (6 bases). TRBV23-1 falls under the ORF class, with uncertain function. The V end lost 0 bases, the J end lost 0 bases, and 14 bases lay between the germline ends. The CDR3 runs 17 residues. The CDR3 sequence is CASSQSAGARYQETQYF. CDR3 nucleotide sequence: TGCGCCAGCAGTCAATCTGCAGGGGCGCGGTACCAAGAGACCCAGTACTTC.

The rearrangement joins TRBV18 to TRBJ2-5; 8 nucleotides agree with TRBD2. The CDR3 consists of 15 residues. From germline, CDR1 is KGHSH and CDR2 LQKENI. V lost 3 bases to trimming and J lost 2 bases; unmatched junction nucleotides: 5. The CDR3 loop is CASSPSAGGQETQYF. In DNA form, the CDR3 reads TGTGCCAGCTCACCGAGCGCGGGGGGACAAGAGACCCAGTACTTC.

This clonotype was recorded many times. This chain connects TRBV12-3 or TRBV12-4 to TRBJ2-7; D gene ambiguous. Between the trimmed V and J ends, which lost 5 bases and 7 bases, there was a span of 12 bases. This CDR3 has 12 amino acids. The CDR3 spells CASSRGPEEQYF. The CDR3 nucleotides are TGTGCCAGCAGTCGCGGACCGGAAGAGCAGTACTTC.

The rearrangement links TRBV20-1 to TRBJ1-2; 9 bases line up with TRBD1. CDR3 length: 16 residues. The trim removed 1 base at V and 2 bases at J, leaving 8 bases unmatched. Germline CDR1 is DFQATT and CDR2 is SNEGSKA (reference sequence). The CDR3 here is CSARAPSGTGNYGYTF. The CDR3 DNA reads TGCAGTGCTAGAGCCCCCTCCGGGACAGGGAACTATGGCTACACCTTC.

The J gene is TRBJ2-7, the V gene TRBV27; D is tentatively TRBD1 or TRBD2 (5 bases each). The CDR3 is made up of 14 amino acids. Trimming pared 2 bases from V and 4 bases from J, leaving 12 bases between. Per germline, CDR1 MNHEY and CDR2 SMNVEV (reference sequence). CDR3 bases: TGTGCCAGCAGTTTAAGAGGGACGAGGTACGAGCAGTACTTC. This gives the protein CASSLRGTRYEQYF.

This clonotype came up many times. V gene TRBV6-5 combines with J gene TRBJ2-7, with 7 bases that match TRBD1. The CDR3 totals 15 residues. V dropped 0 bases and J dropped 2; count of bases not matched to a gene: 4. Germline V CDR1 and CDR2: MNHEY, SVGAGI. DNA of the CDR3: TGTGCCAGCAGTTACTCGAGTCAGGGGGCCTACGAGCAGTACTTC. As protein: CASSYSSQGAYEQYF.

This clonotype was seen ten or more times. The chain has TRBV20-1 and TRBJ2-7, with D perhaps matching TRBD2 (5 bases). Germline CDR1 reads DFQATT; CDR2 reads SNEGSKA (reference sequence). The CDR3 runs to 13 residues. The V end was cut by 7 bases, the J end by 3 bases, with 16 bases between. The CDR3: CSVRGSNLYEQYV. In nucleotides, the CDR3 is TGCAGTGTACGCGGGTCGAACCTCTACGAGCAGTACGTC.

This clonotype was observed many times. The gene calls are TRBV20-1 and TRBJ2-7; D is undetermined. V was clipped by 1 base and J by 5 bases, with 6 bases between them. The CDR3 spans 11 residues. In germline, CDR1 is DFQATT, CDR2 SNEGSKA (reference sequence). CDR3 DNA: TGCAGTGCTAGAGTAGGCCACGAGCAGTACGTC. Its translation is CSARVGHEQYV.

This clonotype was picked up many times. This rearrangement joins TRBV7-2 to TRBJ1-4; D is possibly TRBD1 (5 bases). Between the trimmed V and J ends, which lost 3 bases and 8 bases, there was a span of 16 bases. Per germline, CDR1 SGHTA and CDR2 FQGNSA. The CDR3 consists of 15 residues. This CDR3 reads CASSFFEGLGEKLFF. In DNA, the CDR3 is TGTGCCAGCAGCTTTTTTGAGGGGCTCGGGGAAAAACTGTTTTTT.

V usage is TRBV29-1 and J usage is TRBJ2-2; possibly TRBD1 or TRBD2 for D (6 bases each). This CDR3 spans 12 amino acids. V dropped 5 bases and J dropped 7 bases, with 11 bases sitting between them. Germline CDR1 SQVTM, CDR2 ANQGSEA. CDR3 sequence: CSVIEGGGELFF. For the CDR3, the DNA is TGCAGCGTTATAGAGGGGGGCGGGGAGCTGTTTTTT.

This clonotype was counted a few times. The rearrangement uses TRBV10-3 and TRBJ1-5, with 8 bases lining up with TRBD1. The CDR3 is 16 amino acids. CDR1 and CDR2 (germline): ENHRY, SYGVKD. V shed 3 bases and J 4 bases; nucleotides not matched to a gene: 8. The CDR3: CAISDGDRGSNQPQHF. The CDR3 DNA reads TGTGCCATCAGTGATGGTGACAGGGGAAGTAATCAGCCCCAGCATTTT.

Only a few counts were recorded for this clonotype. The rearrangement uses TRBV25-1 and TRBJ2-4; the D gene is possibly TRBD2 (6 bases). The length of the CDR3 is 15 residues. Germline CDR1 MGHDK, CDR2 SYGVNS. Trimming removed 6 bases from V and 0 bases from J, with 12 bases in between. The CDR3 sequence is CASRARELAKNIQYF. In DNA, the CDR3 is TGTGCCAGCAGGGCACGGGAGTTAGCCAAAAACATTCAGTACTTC.

J is TRBJ2-1 and V is TRBV28; a weak D match, TRBD1 (6 bases). The V gene's germline CDR1 is MDHEN and CDR2 SYDVKM. The CDR3 consists of 13 residues. V was pared by 5 bases and J by 8 bases, with 13 bases between. The CDR3 DNA reads as TGTGCCAGCAGTATACAGGGTTTGGATGAGCAGTTCTTC. This sequence encodes CASSIQGLDEQFF.

This clonotype was found many times. The rearrangement uses TRBV19 and TRBJ2-1; TRBD1 is a possible D gene (6 bases). This CDR3 has 16 residues. Germline V gene lookup returns CDR1 LNHDA and CDR2 SQIVND (reference sequence). V was trimmed by 3 bases and J by 8 bases, leaving 20 bases between them. The CDR3 here is CASSIADSLATYEQFF. CDR3 coding DNA: TGTGCCAGTAGTATCGCGGACAGTCTCGCAACATATGAGCAGTTCTTC.

The rearrangement uses TRBV5-6 and TRBJ2-5, with a tentative D call TRBD1 (5 bases). The CDR3 length is 14 residues. Germline V lookup: CDR1 SGHDT, CDR2 YYEEEE. V lost 0 bases, J lost 3 bases, and 9 bases lay in between. CDR3 bases: TGTGCCAGCAGCTTGGCCGGCAGGGAAGAGACCCAGTACTTC. It yields the protein CASSLAGREETQYF.

The V and J genes are TRBV5-1 and TRBJ2-1; D remains ambiguous. Germline assignment: CDR1 SGHRS and CDR2 YFSETQ. This CDR3 spans 15 amino acids. V dropped 0 bases and J dropped 3 bases, with 10 bases sitting between them. The CDR3, as DNA: TGCGCCAGCAGCTTGGGTCGGCAATTCTACAATGAGCAGTTCTTC. Translated, it gives CASSLGRQFYNEQFF.

This clonotype was observed many times. This chain uses TRBV2 with TRBJ1-1; 7 bases line up with TRBD1. V lost 6 bases, J lost 5 bases, and 12 bases stayed unmatched. The CDR3 is 15 amino acids. CDR1 is SNHLY and CDR2 is FYNNEI in the germline V gene. The CDR3: CASRGTATGGTEAFF. The CDR3, as DNA: TGTGCCAGCAGAGGGACAGCTACTGGAGGGACTGAAGCTTTCTTT.

This clonotype has just a few counts. The chain couples TRBV3-1 to TRBJ1-2; D is possibly TRBD1 (6 bases). Germline V gives CDR1 LGHDT, CDR2 YNNKEL (reference sequence). V lost 4 bases, J lost 4 bases, and 16 bases lay in between. The CDR3 runs 15 residues. The CDR3, as DNA: TGTGCCAGCAGCCGACGGGACAAAGCAAGCTATGGCTACACCTTC. Its protein product is CASSRRDKASYGYTF.

Turning to this clonotype: A read error may explain this, as a much larger clone is one base away. This sequence joins TRBV7-2 and TRBJ2-2, with D tentatively TRBD2 (5 bases). The CDR3 covers 13 residues. Germline loops: CDR1 SGHTA, CDR2 FQGNSA. CDR3 DNA sequence: TGTGCCAGCAGCCCGAAGGCGGACGGGAAGCTGTTTTTT. Its translation is CASSPKADGKLFF.

This clonotype appeared a few times. The gene calls are TRBV28 and TRBJ2-7, with 9 bases that match TRBD2. With V trimmed by 8 bases and J by 9 bases, 11 bases remained unmatched. Germline CDR1 and CDR2: MDHEN and SYDVKM. The CDR3 has 13 residues. In nucleotides, the CDR3 is TGTGCCAGCCGATATTCGAGCGGGGGGCGGCAGTACGTC. Its protein product is CASRYSSGGRQYV.

The rearrangement joins TRBV5-1 to TRBJ2-2, with D tentatively TRBD2 (6 bases). Trimming left V 3 bases short and J 6 bases short, with 12 bases between. The V gene's germline CDR1 is SGHRS and CDR2 YFSETQ. There are 14 residues in the CDR3. The CDR3 reads CASSSGDSPGELFF. CDR3 nucleotides: TGCGCCAGCAGCTCGGGGGACTCTCCCGGGGAGCTGTTTTTT. Full variable domain (outside the CDR3, taken from reference TRBV5-1 and TRBJ2-2): KAGVTQTPRYLIKTRGQQVTLSCSPISGHRSVSWYQQTPGQGLQFLFEYFSETQRNKGNFPGRFSGRQFSNSRSEMNVSTLELGDSALYLCASSSGDSPGELFFGEGSRLTVL.

This clonotype showed up many times. The chain joins TRBV2 to TRBJ1-1, with D possibly matching TRBD1 (6 bases). The ends were cut back, 4 bases at V and 1 base at J, with 7 bases in the middle. This CDR3 is 13 amino acids long. Germline CDR1 and CDR2: SNHLY and FYNNEI. The CDR3 reads CASSGDTNTEAFF. CDR3 DNA: TGTGCCAGCAGTGGGGACACGAACACTGAAGCTTTCTTT.

This clonotype showed up many times. J is TRBJ1-6 and V is TRBV7-3, with 10 positions matching TRBD1. The CDR3 totals 15 residues. J gave up 15 bases and V 5 bases, and 13 bases lay outside the gene matches. Per germline, CDR1 SGHTA and CDR2 FQGTGA. CDR3 amino acids: CASSTTGGAKPVLHF. CDR3 in DNA: TGTGCCAGCAGCACGACAGGGGGCGCGAAGCCAGTCCTCCACTTT.

This clonotype showed up many times. This rearrangement joins TRBV28 to TRBJ1-1, with 7 bases that match TRBD1. Germline V gene sequence: CDR1 MDHEN, CDR2 SYDVKM. The CDR3 runs to 15 residues. V was clipped by 1 base and J by 0 bases; unmatched bases: 2. The CDR3 reads CASSLLQGMNTEAFF. The CDR3 coding sequence is TGTGCCAGCAGTTTATTACAGGGGATGAACACTGAAGCTTTCTTT.